The 15 T cell receptor beta chains presented below share a single source sample, sequenced in a study of post-analysis software for immune sequencing data. For these receptors, no antigen is known. Study conclusions and caveats: Roughly five TRBV segments appeared more often in patients than in controls, and TRBV5-6, TRBV5-1 and TRBV20-1 were among these.

Sequencing libraries made from TCR beta cDNA carried unique molecular identifiers. Each CDR3 protein gets one entry after TCRdb re-called the PCR reads with MiXCR. This table has some 690,000 distinct CDR3 sequences, roughly three fifths appearing once. The sequencing input was blood. The receptors derive from a girl aged 2 to 10 with multiple sclerosis.

In its sample, this clonotype was seen a few times. The V and J genes are TRBV27 and TRBJ2-1, with a tentative D call TRBD2 (6 bases). Trimming stripped 5 bases from V and 5 bases from J, with 13 bases between. The CDR3 loop spans 14 amino acids. Germline V gene lookup returns CDR1 MNHEY and CDR2 SMNVEV (reference sequence). The CDR3, as DNA: TGTGCCAGCAGTCCCCGGGGGTGGGACAATGAGCAGTTCTTC. It codes for CASSPRGWDNEQFF.

This clonotype was observed a handful of times. The gene calls are TRBV6-5 and TRBJ2-5; a weak D match, TRBD2 (6 bases). V was pared by 5 bases and J by 2 bases, with 12 bases between. CDR1 and CDR2 (germline): MNHEY, SVGAGI. CDR3 length: 14 amino acids. In nucleotides, the CDR3 is TGTGCCAGCAGTACCGGGACTTGGCAAGAGACCCAGTACTTC. This encodes CASSTGTWQETQYF.

The rearrangement links TRBV29-1 to TRBJ2-7; weak D call: TRBD2 (5 bases). The CDR3 totals 13 residues. V was cut by 5 bases and J by 5 bases, with 16 bases left in between. The germline gives CDR1 SQVTM, CDR2 ANQGSEA. CDR3 sequence: CSVFRGEGHEQYF. The CDR3 DNA follows: TGCAGCGTTTTTCGGGGAGAGGGCCACGAGCAGTACTTC.

The J gene is TRBJ2-7, the V gene TRBV7-9; 10 nucleotides agree with TRBD2. There are 16 residues in the CDR3. After removal of 0 bases from V and 7 bases from J, the junction contained 9 bases not matched to a gene. Germline V lookup: CDR1 SEHNR, CDR2 FQNEAQ (reference sequence). For the CDR3, the DNA is TGTGCCAGCAGCTTAGCGAGCTTAGCGGGAGGTGGGGAGCAGTACTTC. Translating gives CASSLASLAGGGEQYF.

The chain combines TRBV12-3 or TRBV12-4 with TRBJ2-3, with TRBD2 matching 7 bases. V lost 1 base and J lost 6; bases outside the gene matches: 10. The CDR3 totals 16 residues. The CDR3 sequence: CASSLGRGGRGDTQYF. In DNA, the CDR3 is TGTGCCAGCAGTTTAGGCCGAGGCGGGAGAGGGGATACGCAGTATTTT.

The chain recombines TRBV7-3 with TRBJ2-7; D possibly matches TRBD1 or TRBD2 (5 bases each). The V end was cut by 5 bases, the J end by 0 bases, with 14 bases between. The CDR3 loop spans 15 amino acids. Germline CDR1 SGHTA, CDR2 FQGTGA. Written as DNA, the CDR3 is TGTGCCAGCAGCCCAGAGGGGTCCAGCTCCTACGAGCAGTACTTC. Translated: CASSPEGSSSYEQYF.

The chain links TRBV5-6 to TRBJ2-1; TRBD1 matches at 10 bases. J gave up 13 bases and V 4 bases, and 14 bases lay outside the gene matches. The germline V gene encodes CDR1 SGHDT and CDR2 YYEEEE. The CDR3 has 15 amino acids. Here the CDR3 reads CASSGTGALQETQFF. Written as DNA, the CDR3 is TGTGCCAGCAGCGGGACAGGGGCCCTCCAAGAGACCCAGTTCTTC.

This sequence joins TRBV10-3 and TRBJ2-1; possible D gene TRBD2, 7 bases. The CDR3 is 13 residues long. V was trimmed by 4 bases and J by 8 bases, leaving 12 bases between them. Germline assignment: CDR1 ENHRY and CDR2 SYGVKD. The CDR3 region is CAISGGGAHEQFF. The CDR3 DNA sequence: TGTGCCATCAGTGGCGGGGGCGCGCATGAGCAGTTCTTC.

CDR3 nucleotides: TGCGCCAGCAGCCCGTCGCCCGGGGGGCCAGATACGCAGTATTTT. It specifies CASSPSPGGPDTQYF. The gene calls are TRBV5-1 and TRBJ2-3; D might be TRBD2 (7 bases). Germline CDR1 is SGHRS and CDR2 is YFSETQ. This CDR3 spans 15 amino acids. Trimming pared 4 bases from V and 4 bases from J, leaving 16 bases between. The full variable domain, completed using reference TRBV5-1 and TRBJ2-3, is KAGVTQTPRYLIKTRGQQVTLSCSPISGHRSVSWYQQTPGQGLQFLFEYFSETQRNKGNFPGRFSGRQFSNSRSEMNVSTLELGDSALYLCASSPSPGGPDTQYFGPGTRLTVL.

The gene calls are TRBV7-9 and TRBJ2-7; the D is unclear. Germline-derived CDR1 and CDR2 are SEHNR and FQNEAQ (reference sequence). The V gene lost 5 bases and the J gene lost 3 bases, with 11 bases spanning the gap. There are 13 residues in the CDR3. The DNA of the CDR3 is TGTGCCAGCAGCCGTGCTCGTTTCTACGAGCAGTACTTC. Its protein product is CASSRARFYEQYF.

This sequence joins TRBV12-3 or TRBV12-4 and TRBJ2-1; 11 bases line up with TRBD2. The CDR3 has 15 residues. V gave up 6 bases and J gave up 8 bases; unmatched junction bases: 9. The CDR3 reads CASSLTSGRIHEQFF. In DNA, the CDR3 is TGTGCCAGCAGCCTCACTAGCGGGAGAATCCATGAGCAGTTCTTC.

This clonotype was counted between two and nine times. The V gene is TRBV2, the J gene TRBJ2-7; D possibly corresponds to TRBD2 (6 bases). The CDR3 totals 16 residues. V was shortened by 6 bases and J by 1 base, with 19 bases between the two germline ends. The germline V gene has CDR1 SNHLY and CDR2 FYNNEI. CDR3 nucleotide sequence: TGTGCCAGCAGGCCTGCCGTCAAGACTAGTTCCTACGAGCAGTACTTC. It specifies CASRPAVKTSSYEQYF.

This chain connects TRBV24-1 to TRBJ2-1, with 12 nucleotides matching TRBD2. The CDR3 extends over 15 amino acids. Germline V gives CDR1 KGHDR, CDR2 SFDVKD. The V and J ends lost 12 bases and 7 bases, in that order; junction bases with no gene match: 12. The CDR3 nucleotides read TGTGCCGTGGGACTAGCGGGCCCCCATGGTAATGAGCAGTTCTTC. The encoded protein is CAVGLAGPHGNEQFF.

The rearrangement uses TRBV7-8 and TRBJ2-1, with 9 bases that match TRBD2. Germline values: CDR1 SGHVS, CDR2 FQNEAQ. This CDR3 has 17 amino acids. The V gene end was trimmed by 5 bases and the J gene end by 4 bases; junction bases not matched to a gene: 12. This CDR3 is CASSRSRISGGYNEQFF. The CDR3 DNA reads TGTGCCAGCAGCCGCTCCCGCATTAGCGGGGGATACAATGAGCAGTTCTTC.

This chain uses TRBV27 with TRBJ2-7; D is possibly TRBD2 (6 bases). Germline V gives CDR1 MNHEY, CDR2 SMNVEV (reference sequence). Trimming took off 5 bases at V and 8 bases at J, with 19 bases between the two ends. The CDR3 runs 14 residues. Written as DNA, the CDR3 is TGTGCCAGCAGTCGGAAGGGACTGGCGGACAAGCAGTACTTC. It translates to CASSRKGLADKQYF.